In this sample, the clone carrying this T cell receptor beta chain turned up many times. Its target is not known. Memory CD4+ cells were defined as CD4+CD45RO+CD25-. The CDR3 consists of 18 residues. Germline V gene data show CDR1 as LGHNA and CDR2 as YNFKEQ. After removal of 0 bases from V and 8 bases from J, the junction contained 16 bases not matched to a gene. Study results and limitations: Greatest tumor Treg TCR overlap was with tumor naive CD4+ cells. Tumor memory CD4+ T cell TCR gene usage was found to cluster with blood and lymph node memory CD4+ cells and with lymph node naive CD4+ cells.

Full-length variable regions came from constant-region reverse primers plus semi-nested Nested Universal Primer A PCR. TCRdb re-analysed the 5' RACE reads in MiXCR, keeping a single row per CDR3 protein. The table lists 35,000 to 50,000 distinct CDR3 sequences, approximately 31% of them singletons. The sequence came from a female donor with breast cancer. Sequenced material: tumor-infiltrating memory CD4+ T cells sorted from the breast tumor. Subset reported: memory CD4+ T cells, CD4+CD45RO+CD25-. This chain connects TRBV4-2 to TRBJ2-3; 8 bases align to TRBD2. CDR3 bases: TGTGCCAGCAGCCAAGACCTCCTTAAGGGACTAGGAAGACGTACGCAGTATTTT. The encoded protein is CASSQDLLKGLGRRTQYF.